These T cell receptor beta chains were read from a single sample in a study of blood T cell repertoires in COVID-19. Clones were sequenced by immunoSEQ multiplex PCR, and TCRdb holds only the in-frame ones, with some missing. The sample lists roughly 190,000 clones; about 88% were seen once. The material sequenced was PBMCs or T cells enriched from blood (not recorded which). The receptors stem from a woman aged 40 to 49 in a cohort exposed to, infected with or recovered from COVID-19 (not recorded which). Both conserved end residues are part of each CDR3. The D gene is left open where the match is weak. Clone sizes are given selectively: once, few, many, or a class where the clone is expanded.

clone_size,j_call,cdr3_length,d_call,v_call,cdr3_aa,cdr3_nt
-,TRBJ2-1,15,TRBD2,TRBV19,CASRVSGSSYNEQFF,TGTGCCAGTAGGGTTAGCGGGAGCTCCTACAATGAGCAGTTCTTC
-,TRBJ1-1,18,TRBD1,TRBV4-2,CASSPRRGTGPMNTEAFF,TGTGCCAGCAGCCCGCGGCGCGGGACAGGGCCAATGAACACTGAAGCTTTCTTT
-,TRBJ1-2,15,TRBD1,TRBV7-2,CASSLTPDRNYGYTF,TGTGCCAGCAGCTTAACCCCGGACAGGAACTATGGCTACACCTTC
-,TRBJ2-3,12,TRBD2,TRBV12-3/TRBV12-4,CASSPSGRADFF,TGTGCCAGCAGTCCTAGCGGGAGGGCCGATTTTTTT
-,TRBJ2-7,11,TRBD2,TRBV6-5,CASGEGGEQYF,TGTGCCAGCGGGGAGGGAGGCGAGCAGTACTTC
-,TRBJ2-7,15,TRBD2,TRBV6-6,CASSYSQRDSYEQYF,TGTGCCAGCAGTTACTCACAGCGGGACTCCTACGAGCAGTACTTC
-,TRBJ2-5,14,TRBD1,TRBV28,CASSSGQGEETQYF,TGTGCCAGCAGTTCCGGACAGGGGGAAGAGACCCAGTACTTC
-,TRBJ1-1,13,-,TRBV14,CASSQLQNTEAFF,TGTGCCAGCAGCCAATTACAGAACACTGAAGCTTTCTTT
-,TRBJ1-1,12,TRBD1,TRBV7-9,CASSWTDREVFF,TGTGCCAGCAGCTGGACGGACAGGGAGGTTTTCTTT
-,TRBJ1-2,16,TRBD1,TRBV28,CASSLSGTGSRWSYTF,TGTGCCAGCAGTTTATCCGGGACAGGGTCTCGTTGGAGCTACACCTTC
once,TRBJ2-1,12,-,TRBV9,CASSRGANEQFF,TGTGCCAGCAGTCGGGGGGCCAATGAGCAGTTCTTC
-,TRBJ2-1,12,-,TRBV19,CASSTAYNEQFF,TGTGCCAGTAGTACCGCCTACAATGAGCAGTTCTTC
-,TRBJ2-2,16,TRBD2,TRBV9,CASSVVPAGTTGELFF,TGTGCCAGCAGCGTAGTTCCAGCGGGGACTACCGGGGAGCTGTTTTTT